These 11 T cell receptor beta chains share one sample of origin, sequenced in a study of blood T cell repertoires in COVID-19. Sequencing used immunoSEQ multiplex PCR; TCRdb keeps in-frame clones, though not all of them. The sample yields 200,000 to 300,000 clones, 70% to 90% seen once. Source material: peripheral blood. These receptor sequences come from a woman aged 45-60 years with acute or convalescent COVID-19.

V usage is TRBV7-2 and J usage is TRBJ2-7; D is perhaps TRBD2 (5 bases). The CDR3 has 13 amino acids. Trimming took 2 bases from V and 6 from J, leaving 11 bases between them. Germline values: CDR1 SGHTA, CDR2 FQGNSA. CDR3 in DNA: TGTGCCAGCAGCTTACTAGGGCGGGTCGAGCAGTACTTC. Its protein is CASSLLGRVEQYF. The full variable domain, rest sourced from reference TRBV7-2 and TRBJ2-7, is GAGVSQSPSNKVTEKGKDVELRCDPISGHTALYWYRQSLGQGLEFLIYFQGNSAPDKSGLPSDRFSAERTGGSVSTLTIQRTQQEDSAVYLCASSLLGRVEQYFGPGTRLTVT.

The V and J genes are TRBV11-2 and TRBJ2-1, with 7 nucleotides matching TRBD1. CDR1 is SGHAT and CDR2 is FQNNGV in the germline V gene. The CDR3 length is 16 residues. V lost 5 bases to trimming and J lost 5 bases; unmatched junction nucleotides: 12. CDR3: CASSLNRDSLNNEQFF. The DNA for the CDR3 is TGTGCCAGCAGCCTAAACCGGGACAGCCTAAACAATGAGCAGTTCTTC.

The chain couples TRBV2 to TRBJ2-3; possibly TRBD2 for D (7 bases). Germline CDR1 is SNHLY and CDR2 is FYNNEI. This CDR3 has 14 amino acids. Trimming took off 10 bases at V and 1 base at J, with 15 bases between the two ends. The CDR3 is CANGGLVGTDTQYF. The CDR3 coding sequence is TGTGCCAACGGGGGGCTAGTCGGCACAGATACGCAGTATTTT.

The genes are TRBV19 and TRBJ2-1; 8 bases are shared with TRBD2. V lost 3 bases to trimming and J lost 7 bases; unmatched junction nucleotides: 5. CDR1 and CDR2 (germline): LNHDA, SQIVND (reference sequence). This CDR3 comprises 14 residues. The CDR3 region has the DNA TGTGCCAGTAGTATCAGTAGCGGGACAAATGAGCAGTTCTTC. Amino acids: CASSISSGTNEQFF.

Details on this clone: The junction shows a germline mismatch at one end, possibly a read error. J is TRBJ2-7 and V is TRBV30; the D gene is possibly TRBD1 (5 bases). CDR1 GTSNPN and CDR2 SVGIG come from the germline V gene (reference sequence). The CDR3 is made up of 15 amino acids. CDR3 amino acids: CAWSVGLVTAQPPHF. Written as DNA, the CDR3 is TGTGCCTGGAGTGTCGGGTTGGTGACAGCCCAGCCTCCGCACTTC.

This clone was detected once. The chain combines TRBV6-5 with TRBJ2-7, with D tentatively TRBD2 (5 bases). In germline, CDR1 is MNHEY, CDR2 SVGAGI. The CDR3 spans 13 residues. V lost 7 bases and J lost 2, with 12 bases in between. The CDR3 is CASTVGRAYEQYF. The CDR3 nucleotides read TGTGCCAGCACAGTAGGGCGGGCCTACGAGCAGTACTTC.

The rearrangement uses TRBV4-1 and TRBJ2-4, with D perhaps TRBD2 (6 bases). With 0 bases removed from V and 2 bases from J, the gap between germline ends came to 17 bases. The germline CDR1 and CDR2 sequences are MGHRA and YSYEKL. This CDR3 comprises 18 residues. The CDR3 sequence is CASSQDLSLAPPKNIQYF. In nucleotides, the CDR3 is TGCGCCAGCAGCCAAGATCTAAGCCTAGCGCCACCCAAAAACATTCAGTACTTC.

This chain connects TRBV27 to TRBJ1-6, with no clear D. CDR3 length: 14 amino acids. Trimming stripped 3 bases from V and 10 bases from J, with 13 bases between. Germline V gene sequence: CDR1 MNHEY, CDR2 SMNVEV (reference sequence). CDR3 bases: TGTGCCAGCAGTTTTTTCGGGGTAGGATCACCCCTCCACTTT. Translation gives CASSFFGVGSPLHF.

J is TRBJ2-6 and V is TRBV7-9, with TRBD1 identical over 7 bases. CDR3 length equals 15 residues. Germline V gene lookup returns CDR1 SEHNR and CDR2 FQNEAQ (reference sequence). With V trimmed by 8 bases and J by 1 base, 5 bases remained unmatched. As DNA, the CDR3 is TGTGCCAGCCGAGTACAGGGGTCTGGGGCCAACGTCCTGACTTTC. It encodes CASRVQGSGANVLTF.

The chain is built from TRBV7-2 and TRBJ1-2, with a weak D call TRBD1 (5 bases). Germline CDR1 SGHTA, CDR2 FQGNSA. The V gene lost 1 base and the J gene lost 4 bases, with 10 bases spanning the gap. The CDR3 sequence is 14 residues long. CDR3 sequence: CASSLGVTAYGYTF. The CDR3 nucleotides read TGTGCCAGCAGCTTAGGGGTGACAGCCTATGGCTACACCTTC.

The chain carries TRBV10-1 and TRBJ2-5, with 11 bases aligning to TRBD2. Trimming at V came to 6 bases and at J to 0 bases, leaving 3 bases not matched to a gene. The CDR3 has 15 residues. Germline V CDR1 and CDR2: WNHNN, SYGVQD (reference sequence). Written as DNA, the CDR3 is TGCGCCAGCAGGGGACTAGCGGAGAACCAAGAGACCCAGTACTTC. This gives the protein CASRGLAENQETQYF.